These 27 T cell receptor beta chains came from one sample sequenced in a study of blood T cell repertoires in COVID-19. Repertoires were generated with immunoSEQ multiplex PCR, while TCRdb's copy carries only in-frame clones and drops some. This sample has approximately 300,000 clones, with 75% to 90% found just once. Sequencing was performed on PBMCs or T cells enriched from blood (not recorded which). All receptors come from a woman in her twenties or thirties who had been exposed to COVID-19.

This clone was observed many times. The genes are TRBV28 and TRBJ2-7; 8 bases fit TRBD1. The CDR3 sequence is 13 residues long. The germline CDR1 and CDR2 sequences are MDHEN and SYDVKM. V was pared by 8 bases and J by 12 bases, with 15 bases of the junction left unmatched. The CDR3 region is CASGQGGPTEGYF. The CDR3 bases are TGTGCCAGCGGACAGGGCGGTCCTACGGAGGGGTACTTC. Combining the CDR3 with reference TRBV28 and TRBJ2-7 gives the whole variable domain DVKVTQSSRYLVKRTGEKVFLECVQDMDHENMFWYRQDPGLGLRLIYFSYDVKMKEKGDIPEGYSVSREKKERFSLILESASTNQTSMYLCASGQGGPTEGYFGPGTRLTVT.

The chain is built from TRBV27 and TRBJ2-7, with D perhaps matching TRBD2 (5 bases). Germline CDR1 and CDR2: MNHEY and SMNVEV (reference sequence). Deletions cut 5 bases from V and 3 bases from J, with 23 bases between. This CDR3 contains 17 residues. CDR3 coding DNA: TGTGCCAGCAGTCCCTGGAGGTGGCTGCTCTTTCTCTACGAGCAGTACTTC. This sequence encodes CASSPWRWLLFLYEQYF.

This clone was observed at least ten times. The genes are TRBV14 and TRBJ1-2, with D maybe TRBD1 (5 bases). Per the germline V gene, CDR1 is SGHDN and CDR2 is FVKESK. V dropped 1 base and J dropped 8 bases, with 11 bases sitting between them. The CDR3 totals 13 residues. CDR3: CASSQGQTLGYTF. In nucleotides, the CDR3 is TGTGCCAGCAGCCAAGGACAGACCTTGGGCTACACCTTC.

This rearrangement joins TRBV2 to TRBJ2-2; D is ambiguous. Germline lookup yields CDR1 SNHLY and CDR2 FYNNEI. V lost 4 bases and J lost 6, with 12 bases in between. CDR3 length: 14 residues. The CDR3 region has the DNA TGTGCCAGCAGTGTCAGCAGGCCCCCCGGGGAGCTGTTTTTT. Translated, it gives CASSVSRPPGELFF.

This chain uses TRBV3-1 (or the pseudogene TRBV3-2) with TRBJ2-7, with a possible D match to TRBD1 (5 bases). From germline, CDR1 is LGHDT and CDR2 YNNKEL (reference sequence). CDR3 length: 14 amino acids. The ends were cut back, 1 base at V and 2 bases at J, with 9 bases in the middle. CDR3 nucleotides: TGTGCCAGCAGCCAAGTGGCAGGGACCTACGAGCAGTACTTC. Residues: CASSQVAGTYEQYF.

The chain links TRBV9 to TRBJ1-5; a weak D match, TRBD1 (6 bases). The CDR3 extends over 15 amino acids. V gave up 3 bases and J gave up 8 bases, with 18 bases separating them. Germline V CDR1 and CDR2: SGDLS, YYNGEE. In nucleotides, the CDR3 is TGTGCCAGCAGCGGTGACAGGTCACCGAACGAGCCCCAGCATTTT. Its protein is CASSGDRSPNEPQHF. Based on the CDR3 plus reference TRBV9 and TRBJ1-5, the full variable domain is DSGVTQTPKHLITATGQRVTLRCSPRSGDLSVYWYQQSLDQGLQFLIQYYNGEERAKGNILERFSAQQFPDLHSELNLSSLELGDSALYFCASSGDRSPNEPQHFGDGTRLSIL.

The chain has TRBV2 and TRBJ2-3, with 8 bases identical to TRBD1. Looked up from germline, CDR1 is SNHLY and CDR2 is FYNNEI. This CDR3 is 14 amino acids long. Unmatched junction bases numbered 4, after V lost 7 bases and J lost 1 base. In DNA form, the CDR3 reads TGTGCCAGCACCCCAGGGGGCGGCACAGATACGCAGTATTTT. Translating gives CASTPGGGTDTQYF.

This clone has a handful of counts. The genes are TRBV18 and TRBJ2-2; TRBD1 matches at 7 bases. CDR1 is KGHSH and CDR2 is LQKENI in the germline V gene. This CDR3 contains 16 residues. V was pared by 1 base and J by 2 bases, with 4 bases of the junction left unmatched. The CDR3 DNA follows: TGTGCCAGCTCACCACTTCGACAGGGAAACACCGGGGAGCTGTTTTTT. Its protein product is CASSPLRQGNTGELFF.

In nucleotides, the CDR3 is TGTGCCAGCAGCGGCTTAGCGGGGGTGACAGATACGCAGTATTTT. Translation gives CASSGLAGVTDTQYF. The J gene is TRBJ2-3, the V gene TRBV7-8, with TRBD2 matching over 9 bases. Trimming took 5 bases from V and 3 from J; bases not matched to a gene: 6. This CDR3 comprises 15 residues. Germline V lookup: CDR1 SGHVS, CDR2 FQNEAQ.

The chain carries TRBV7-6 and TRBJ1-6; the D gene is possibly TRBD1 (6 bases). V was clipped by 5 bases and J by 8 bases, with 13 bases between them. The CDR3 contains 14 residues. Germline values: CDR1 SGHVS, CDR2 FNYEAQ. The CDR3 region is CASSRAGADSPLHF. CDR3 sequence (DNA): TGTGCCAGCAGCCGCGCAGGGGCGGATTCACCCCTCCACTTT.

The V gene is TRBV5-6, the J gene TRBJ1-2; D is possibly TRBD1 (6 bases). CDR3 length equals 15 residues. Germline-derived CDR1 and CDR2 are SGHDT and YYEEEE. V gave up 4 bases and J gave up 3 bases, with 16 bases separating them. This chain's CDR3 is CASSPGGGLYYGYTF. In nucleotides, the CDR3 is TGTGCCAGCAGCCCCGGGGGGGGGCTATACTATGGCTACACCTTC.

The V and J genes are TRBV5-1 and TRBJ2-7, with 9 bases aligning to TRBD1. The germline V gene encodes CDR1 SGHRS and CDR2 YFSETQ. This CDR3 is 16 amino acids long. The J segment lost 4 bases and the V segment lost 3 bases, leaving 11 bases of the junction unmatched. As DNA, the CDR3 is TGCGCCAGCAGCTCGGGACAGGGAAGAGGCAGGTACGAGCAGTACTTC. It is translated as CASSSGQGRGRYEQYF.

DNA of the CDR3: TGCGCCAGCAGTGAGTCCACTAGCGGGGGAAACTACGAGCAGTACTTC. Translating gives CASSESTSGGNYEQYF. The genes are TRBV10-1 and TRBJ2-7; 11 bases fit TRBD2. J lost 3 bases, V lost 0 bases, and 4 bases had no gene match. CDR3 length: 16 amino acids. Germline V CDR1 and CDR2: WNHNN, SYGVQD (reference sequence).

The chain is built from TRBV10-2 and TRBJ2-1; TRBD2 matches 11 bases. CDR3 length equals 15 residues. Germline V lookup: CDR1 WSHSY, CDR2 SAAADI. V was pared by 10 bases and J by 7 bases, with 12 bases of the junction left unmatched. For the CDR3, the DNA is TGCGCCATACGGGGGACTAGCGGACCGGGGAATGAGCAGTTCTTC. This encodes CAIRGTSGPGNEQFF.

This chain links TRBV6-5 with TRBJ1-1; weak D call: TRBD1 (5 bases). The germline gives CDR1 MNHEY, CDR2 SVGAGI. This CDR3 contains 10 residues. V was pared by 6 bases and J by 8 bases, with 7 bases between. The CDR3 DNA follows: TGTGCCAGCAGGACAGCAGAAGCTTTCTTT. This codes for CASRTAEAFF.

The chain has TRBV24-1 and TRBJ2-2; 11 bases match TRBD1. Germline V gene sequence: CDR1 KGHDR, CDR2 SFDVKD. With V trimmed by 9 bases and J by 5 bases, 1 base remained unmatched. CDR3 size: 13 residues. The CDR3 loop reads CATGQGATGELFF. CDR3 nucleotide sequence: TGTGCCACCGGACAGGGGGCAACCGGGGAGCTGTTTTTT.

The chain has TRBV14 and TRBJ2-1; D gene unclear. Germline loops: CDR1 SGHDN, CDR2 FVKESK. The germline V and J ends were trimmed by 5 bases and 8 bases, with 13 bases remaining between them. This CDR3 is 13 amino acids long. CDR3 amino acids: CASSWREPDEQFF. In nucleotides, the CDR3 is TGTGCCAGCAGCTGGAGAGAACCGGATGAGCAGTTCTTC. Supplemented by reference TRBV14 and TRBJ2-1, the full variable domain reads EAGVTQFPSHSVIEKGQTVTLRCDPISGHDNLYWYRRVMGKEIKFLLHFVKESKQDESGMPNNRFLAERTGGTYSTLKVQPAELEDSGVYFCASSWREPDEQFFGPGTRLTVL.

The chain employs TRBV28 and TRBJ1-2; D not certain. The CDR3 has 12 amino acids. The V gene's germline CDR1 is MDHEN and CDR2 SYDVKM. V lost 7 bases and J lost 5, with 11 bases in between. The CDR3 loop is CASTPGIYGYTF. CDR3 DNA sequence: TGTGCCAGCACCCCGGGAATTTATGGCTACACCTTC.

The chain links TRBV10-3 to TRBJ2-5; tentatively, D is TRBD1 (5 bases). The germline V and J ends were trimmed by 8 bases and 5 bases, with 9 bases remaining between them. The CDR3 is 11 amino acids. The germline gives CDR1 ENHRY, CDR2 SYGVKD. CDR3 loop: CAIQGSETQYF. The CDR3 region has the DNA TGTGCCATCCAGGGATCGGAGACCCAGTACTTC.

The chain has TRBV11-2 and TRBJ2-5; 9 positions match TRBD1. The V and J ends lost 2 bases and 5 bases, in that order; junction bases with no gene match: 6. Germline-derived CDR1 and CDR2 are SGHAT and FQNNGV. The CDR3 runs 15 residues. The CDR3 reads CASSLTGQGVETQYF. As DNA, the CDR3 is TGTGCCAGCAGCTTAACGGGACAGGGTGTGGAGACCCAGTACTTC. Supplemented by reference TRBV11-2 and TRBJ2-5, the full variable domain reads EAGVAQSPRYKIIEKRQSVAFWCNPISGHATLYWYQQILGQGPKLLIQFQNNGVVDDSQLPKDRFSAERLKGVDSTLKIQPAKLEDSAVYLCASSLTGQGVETQYFGPGTRLLVL.

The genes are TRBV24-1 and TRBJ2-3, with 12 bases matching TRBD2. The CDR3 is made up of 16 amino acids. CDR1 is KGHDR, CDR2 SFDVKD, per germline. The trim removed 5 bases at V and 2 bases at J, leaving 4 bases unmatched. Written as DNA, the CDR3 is TGTGCCACCAGTGCATGGACTAGCGGGGTCACAGATACGCAGTATTTT. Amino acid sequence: CATSAWTSGVTDTQYF.

In nucleotides, the CDR3 is TGTGCCAGCTCTCAAGCCGGTGGACAGGGCTCGGGCACTGAAGCTTTCTTT. As protein: CASSQAGGQGSGTEAFF. The V call is TRBV18, the J call TRBJ1-1, with 8 bases identical to TRBD1. The CDR3 runs to 17 residues. Trimming took 6 bases from V and 4 from J; bases not matched to a gene: 16. Germline CDR1 is KGHSH and CDR2 is LQKENI.

The CDR3 region is CASSENRRGDTYEQYF. As DNA, the CDR3 is TGCGCCAGCAGTGAGAATCGGCGGGGGGACACCTACGAGCAGTACTTC. The chain has TRBV10-2 and TRBJ2-7; 8 positions agree with TRBD2. The CDR3 sequence is 16 residues long. With V trimmed by 2 bases and J by 2 bases, 8 bases remained unmatched. Germline CDR1 is WSHSY and CDR2 is SAAADI.

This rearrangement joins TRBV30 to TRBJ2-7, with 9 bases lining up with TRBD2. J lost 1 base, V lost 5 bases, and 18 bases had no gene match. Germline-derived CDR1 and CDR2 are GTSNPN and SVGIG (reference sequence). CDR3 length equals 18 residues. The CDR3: CAWETLTSGSFLSYEQYF. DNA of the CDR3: TGTGCCTGGGAAACCCTAACTAGCGGGTCTTTCTTATCCTACGAGCAGTACTTC.

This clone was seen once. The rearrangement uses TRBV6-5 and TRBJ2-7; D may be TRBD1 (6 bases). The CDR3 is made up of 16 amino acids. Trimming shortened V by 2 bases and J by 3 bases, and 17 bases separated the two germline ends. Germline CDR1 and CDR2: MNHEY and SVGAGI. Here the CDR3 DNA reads TGTGCCAGCAGTTACAGGTCGCGAAAAGGGGGCTACGAGCAGTACTTC. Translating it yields CASSYRSRKGGYEQYF.

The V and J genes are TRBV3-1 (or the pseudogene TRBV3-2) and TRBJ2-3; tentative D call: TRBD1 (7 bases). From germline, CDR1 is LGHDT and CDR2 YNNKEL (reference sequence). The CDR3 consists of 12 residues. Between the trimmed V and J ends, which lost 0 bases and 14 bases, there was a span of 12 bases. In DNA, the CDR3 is TGTGCCAGCAGCCAAGATCAGGGGGGCGCGTATTTT. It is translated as CASSQDQGGAYF.

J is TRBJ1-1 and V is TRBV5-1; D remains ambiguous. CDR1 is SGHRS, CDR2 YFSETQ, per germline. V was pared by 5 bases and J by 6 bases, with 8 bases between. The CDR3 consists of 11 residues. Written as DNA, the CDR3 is TGCGCCAGCAGGGAGGGTTCTGAAGCTTTCTTT. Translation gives CASREGSEAFF.